The 29 T cell receptor beta chains below all came from one sample that was sequenced in a study of T cell repertoires in cytomegalovirus infection. Their recognized antigens are unknown. In TCRdb, the reads were re-called with MiXCR into one record per CDR3 protein. The sample has under 200,000 distinct CDR3 sequences, less than 25% seen once. The sample here was CD8+ T cells from cultured PBMCs, taken from culture after CMV antigen stimulation. The receptors were gathered from a human donor in good health (CMV status not recorded). Some clones in this sample may be carry-over from other donors' samples.

The V gene is TRBV7-9, the J gene TRBJ1-1, with TRBD1 matching over 8 bases. There are 15 residues in the CDR3. After removal of 10 bases from V and 1 base from J, the junction contained 11 bases not matched to a gene. CDR1 SEHNR and CDR2 FQNEAQ come from the germline V gene (reference sequence). CDR3 DNA sequence: TGTGCCACCCAGCCACCCGGGACAGGGAACACTGAAGCTTTCTTT. Its translation: CATQPPGTGNTEAFF.

In its sample, this clonotype was seen a few times. The gene calls are TRBV5-5 and TRBJ1-5; D is perhaps TRBD1 (5 bases). The CDR3 runs 14 residues. V was cut by 3 bases and J by 5 bases, with 12 bases left in between. In germline, CDR1 is SGHKS, CDR2 YYEKEE (reference sequence). The CDR3 coding sequence is TGTGCCAGCAGCTGGGGATGGGGGGATCAGCCCCAGCATTTT. Translating it yields CASSWGWGDQPQHF.

The chain carries TRBV7-2 and TRBJ2-2; D is ambiguous. Germline loops: CDR1 SGHTA, CDR2 FQGNSA. Trimming took 5 bases from V and 6 from J, leaving 19 bases between them. This CDR3 contains 16 residues. The CDR3 DNA is TGTGCCAGCAGCGGGTCCGCCACATATAGGTCCGGGGAGCTGTTTTTT. Translated: CASSGSATYRSGELFF.

The V gene is TRBV7-8, the J gene TRBJ1-1; D unresolved. Per the germline V gene, CDR1 is SGHVS and CDR2 is FQNEAQ. The V gene lost 0 bases and the J gene lost 3 bases, with 14 bases spanning the gap. The CDR3 contains 16 residues. As DNA, the CDR3 is TGTGCCAGCAGCTTAGCGAATAAGTATGGAGACACTGAAGCTTTCTTT. This gives the protein CASSLANKYGDTEAFF.

This clonotype was counted only a few times. The chain couples TRBV5-8 to TRBJ1-2; no reliable D call. With 4 bases removed from V and 0 bases from J, the gap between germline ends came to 7 bases. The CDR3 loop spans 13 amino acids. Per the germline V gene, CDR1 is SGHTS and CDR2 is YDEGEE. The CDR3 nucleotides are TGTGCCAGCAGCCCCACAGCTAACTATGGCTACACCTTC. Its translation: CASSPTANYGYTF.

This clonotype was found many times. The rearrangement uses TRBV11-2 and TRBJ1-4, with D perhaps matching TRBD1 (6 bases). The CDR3 is 16 amino acids. V was shortened by 5 bases and J by 0 bases, with 13 bases between the two germline ends. Germline V gene data show CDR1 as SGHAT and CDR2 as FQNNGV. The CDR3 DNA reads as TGTGCCAGCAGCCACCGACAGGACGCAACTAATGAAAAACTGTTTTTT. It codes for CASSHRQDATNEKLFF.

The sample holds a few counts of this clonotype. The gene calls are TRBV27 and TRBJ2-3; possible D gene TRBD2, 6 bases. Looked up from germline, CDR1 is MNHEY and CDR2 is SMNVEV (reference sequence). This CDR3 has 16 amino acids. Trimming pared 7 bases from V and 2 bases from J, leaving 19 bases between. The chain's CDR3 is CASTGIGTAITDTQYF. CDR3 coding DNA: TGTGCCAGCACCGGAATCGGGACTGCGATCACAGATACGCAGTATTTT.

This clonotype was found a few times. V is TRBV7-9 and J is TRBJ1-4, with D unclear. Germline CDR1 reads SEHNR; CDR2 reads FQNEAQ (reference sequence). The CDR3 has 14 amino acids. V lost 1 base, J lost 8 bases, and 11 bases lay in between. CDR3 DNA: TGTGCCAGCAGCTTAGTAGGCAGTCCAGAAAAACTGTTTTTT. Amino acids: CASSLVGSPEKLFF.

This clonotype was found a few times. The chain couples TRBV10-3 to TRBJ2-7; 9 nucleotides match TRBD1. Germline values: CDR1 ENHRY, CDR2 SYGVKD. After removal of 5 bases from V and 2 bases from J, the junction contained 7 bases not matched to a gene. The CDR3 is made up of 15 amino acids. The DNA of the CDR3 is TGTGCCATCAGTTTTTCTGGGGACAGGGCCTACGAGCAGTACTTC. Translating it yields CAISFSGDRAYEQYF.

The rearrangement links TRBV7-6 to TRBJ1-3; the D gene is possibly TRBD1 (6 bases). Germline loops: CDR1 SGHVS, CDR2 FNYEAQ. This CDR3 contains 23 residues. V was clipped by 2 bases and J by 0 bases, with 32 bases between them. This CDR3 is CASSLLGRGRGTLEKRSGNTIYF. CDR3 coding DNA: TGTGCCAGCAGCTTATTAGGGCGGGGAAGGGGGACCCTGGAGAAGCGCTCTGGAAACACCATATATTTT. The full variable domain, its missing parts supplied by reference TRBV7-6 and TRBJ1-3, is GAGVSQSPRYKVTKRGQDVALRCDPISGHVSLYWYRQALGQGPEFLTYFNYEAQQDKSGLPNDRFSAERPEGSISTLTIQRTEQRDSAMYRCASSLLGRGRGTLEKRSGNTIYFGEGSWLTVV.

This clonotype was counted a few times. V is TRBV12-3 or TRBV12-4 and J is TRBJ2-7; D unresolved. The ends were cut back, 6 bases at V and 3 bases at J, with 15 bases in the middle. The CDR3 runs to 14 residues. The CDR3 region is CASSLVGENYEQYF. Written as DNA, the CDR3 is TGTGCCAGCAGCCTCGTCGGTGAGAACTACGAGCAGTACTTC.

In this sample, this clonotype turned up a few times. The rearrangement joins TRBV7-2 to TRBJ1-4; no clear D gene. The CDR3 is made up of 15 amino acids. The germline CDR1 and CDR2 sequences are SGHTA and FQGNSA. Trimming removed 4 bases at V and 8 bases at J, with 17 bases between. CDR3 coding DNA: TGTGCCAGCAGCTACCCGGCGGCCGAACAGGAAAAACTGTTTTTT. Protein: CASSYPAAEQEKLFF.

This clonotype has just a few counts. The gene calls are TRBV7-9 and TRBJ2-7; 9 bases fit TRBD1. Germline CDR1 and CDR2: SEHNR and FQNEAQ (reference sequence). CDR3 length: 14 amino acids. V lost 5 bases and J lost 1; bases outside the gene matches: 3. CDR3 nucleotides: TGTGCCAGCAGCGTGGGACAGGGTTCCTACGAGCAGTACTTC. Translated, it gives CASSVGQGSYEQYF.

The chain is built from TRBV7-6 and TRBJ1-6, with TRBD1 identical over 7 bases. The CDR3 runs 17 residues. Germline V CDR1 and CDR2: SGHVS, FNYEAQ. The V and J ends lost 5 bases and 5 bases, in that order; junction bases with no gene match: 12. The chain's CDR3 is CASSPIRGTEHNSPLHF. CDR3 in DNA: TGTGCCAGCAGCCCGATACGCGGGACAGAACATAATTCACCCCTCCACTTT.

The chain has TRBV4-1 and TRBJ1-1; D perhaps matches TRBD1 (6 bases). The germline V gene has CDR1 MGHRA and CDR2 YSYEKL. V was cut by 4 bases and J by 1 base, with 16 bases left in between. This CDR3 is 16 amino acids long. The CDR3 DNA is TGCGCCAGCAGCCGAGCGACCGGACAGCAGAACACTGAAGCTTTCTTT. Protein product: CASSRATGQQNTEAFF.

V and J are TRBV7-2 and TRBJ1-3; D not certain. V lost 2 bases, J lost 4 bases, and 18 bases lay in between. CDR1 and CDR2 (germline): SGHTA, FQGNSA. The CDR3 is made up of 17 amino acids. The CDR3 sequence: CASSLNVRVLDGNTIYF. For the CDR3, the DNA is TGTGCCAGCAGCTTAAATGTCCGGGTATTGGACGGAAACACCATATATTTT.

The chain uses TRBV6-2 or TRBV6-3 and TRBJ1-5; 8 nucleotides match TRBD1. CDR3 length: 14 residues. The germline V gene encodes CDR1 MNHEY and CDR2 SVGEGT. V was clipped by 6 bases and J by 5 bases; unmatched bases: 6. The CDR3 DNA sequence: TGTGCCAGCAGACCAACAGGGGGATATCAGCCCCAGCATTTT. Its protein is CASRPTGGYQPQHF.

This clonotype has a handful of counts. This chain links TRBV7-6 with TRBJ1-1; D remains ambiguous. Trimming removed 4 bases at V and 2 bases at J, with 8 bases between. The V gene's germline CDR1 is SGHVS and CDR2 FNYEAQ. The CDR3 has 13 amino acids. Here the CDR3 reads CASSSETNTEAFF. The CDR3 coding sequence is TGTGCCAGCAGCTCCGAGACCAACACTGAAGCTTTCTTT.

This clonotype was counted a few times. This chain uses TRBV11-2 with TRBJ1-4; the D is unclear. This CDR3 comprises 10 residues. Germline assignment: CDR1 SGHAT and CDR2 FQNNGV. V dropped 8 bases and J dropped 5 bases, with 3 bases sitting between them. This chain's CDR3 is CASGNEKLFF. The CDR3 coding sequence is TGTGCCAGCGGCAATGAAAAACTGTTTTTT.

This clonotype came up a few times. The chain recombines TRBV7-9 with TRBJ2-1; D remains ambiguous. CDR1 SEHNR and CDR2 FQNEAQ come from the germline V gene (reference sequence). Trimming took off 5 bases at V and 4 bases at J, with 9 bases between the two ends. The CDR3 runs 13 residues. In DNA form, the CDR3 reads TGTGCCAGCAGCGCCACCCCTTACAATGAGCAGTTCTTC. It codes for CASSATPYNEQFF.

A few counts support this clonotype. The chain employs TRBV11-1 and TRBJ1-1; D is undetermined. V was shortened by 4 bases and J by 4 bases, with 13 bases between the two germline ends. CDR3 size: 14 residues. Germline lookup yields CDR1 SGHAT and CDR2 FQDESV (reference sequence). The CDR3 region has the DNA TGTGCCAGCAGCTCACCAACAGCGGGCACTGAAGCTTTCTTT. This translates into CASSSPTAGTEAFF.

The chain uses TRBV4-1 and TRBJ2-7; a weak D match, TRBD1 (6 bases). The CDR3 runs 16 residues. V lost 3 bases and J 4 bases, leaving 19 bases between the germline ends. CDR1 MGHRA and CDR2 YSYEKL come from the germline V gene. The CDR3 spells CASSHASLGAGYEQYF. Here the CDR3 DNA reads TGCGCCAGCAGCCATGCGTCTTTGGGGGCTGGATACGAGCAGTACTTC.

The gene calls are TRBV7-6 and TRBJ2-7, with D hard to call. Trimming pared 1 base from V and 0 bases from J, leaving 10 bases between. Germline-derived CDR1 and CDR2 are SGHVS and FNYEAQ. The CDR3 spans 15 residues. The CDR3 spells CASSLEQRSSYEQYF. CDR3 DNA sequence: TGTGCCAGCAGCTTAGAACAGAGGAGCTCCTACGAGCAGTACTTC.

This chain links TRBV7-2 with TRBJ1-4, with 7 bases that match TRBD1. CDR1 and CDR2 from the germline V gene are SGHTA and FQGNSA. J lost 7 bases, V lost 3 bases, and 8 bases had no gene match. CDR3 length equals 15 residues. This CDR3 is CASSFRTGEGEKLFF. CDR3 DNA: TGTGCCAGCAGCTTCCGCACAGGGGAGGGTGAAAAACTGTTTTTT.

The chain uses TRBV6-6 and TRBJ2-1; 8 bases map to TRBD2. Germline V lookup: CDR1 MNHNY, CDR2 SVGAGI (reference sequence). Unmatched junction bases numbered 13, after V lost 3 bases and J lost 0 bases. The CDR3 is 19 amino acids. CDR3: CASSYTVAGGRSSYNEQFF. CDR3 DNA: TGTGCCAGCAGTTATACGGTCGCGGGGGGCCGGAGCTCCTACAATGAGCAGTTCTTC.

The chain has TRBV24-1 and TRBJ2-1; D gene unclear. The V gene's germline CDR1 is KGHDR and CDR2 SFDVKD. V lost 5 bases and J lost 0, with 10 bases in between. The length of the CDR3 is 15 residues. The CDR3 protein is CATSGSWDSYNEQFF. CDR3 in DNA: TGTGCCACCAGTGGGTCATGGGACTCCTACAATGAGCAGTTCTTC.

The sample holds a few counts of this clonotype. The chain links TRBV7-2 to TRBJ2-3; possible D gene TRBD2, 6 bases. The CDR3 contains 16 residues. CDR1 is SGHTA and CDR2 is FQGNSA in the germline V gene. The germline V and J ends were trimmed by 1 base and 0 bases, with 11 bases remaining between them. CDR3 nucleotide sequence: TGTGCCAGCAGCTTAGGGGGGGACTTTAGCACAGATACGCAGTATTTT. It is translated as CASSLGGDFSTDTQYF. The variable domain in full, completed from reference TRBV7-2 and TRBJ2-3, reads GAGVSQSPSNKVTEKGKDVELRCDPISGHTALYWYRQSLGQGLEFLIYFQGNSAPDKSGLPSDRFSAERTGGSVSTLTIQRTQQEDSAVYLCASSLGGDFSTDTQYFGPGTRLTVL.

The genes are TRBV7-2 and TRBJ2-3; D remains unclear. Trimming pared 3 bases from V and 0 bases from J, leaving 10 bases between. The CDR3 sequence is 15 residues long. Germline values: CDR1 SGHTA, CDR2 FQGNSA. The CDR3 region is CASSFPGPSTDTQYF. The CDR3 DNA is TGTGCCAGCAGCTTCCCCGGCCCTAGCACAGATACGCAGTATTTT. The full variable domain, rest sourced from reference TRBV7-2 and TRBJ2-3, is GAGVSQSPSNKVTEKGKDVELRCDPISGHTALYWYRQSLGQGLEFLIYFQGNSAPDKSGLPSDRFSAERTGGSVSTLTIQRTQQEDSAVYLCASSFPGPSTDTQYFGPGTRLTVL.

The chain joins TRBV7-2 to TRBJ1-6; 7 bases map to TRBD1. CDR1 SGHTA and CDR2 FQGNSA come from the germline V gene. This CDR3 spans 15 amino acids. With V trimmed by 2 bases and J by 8 bases, 6 bases remained unmatched. CDR3 sequence reads: CASSLPGTVDSPLHF. The CDR3 bases are TGTGCCAGCAGCTTACCTGGGACAGTAGATTCACCCCTCCACTTT.